This T cell receptor (beta chain) was obtained from a study of cytomegalovirus exposure and HLA in healthy donors. The primer mix had 60 Vbeta and 13 Jbeta primers. Assay used: immunoSEQ multiplex PCR; TCRdb lists only in-frame clones, some missing. The sample lists some 150,000 clones, around nine tenths occurring once. General study findings and limits: TCR beta sequences reportedly predicted the HLA-A and HLA-B alleles of most subjects accurately. Within an earlier analysis, most TCR beta V segments proved productive either about 90% or about 30% of the time. A list of approximately 150 TCR beta chains associated with cytomegalovirus was given. As a later analysis showed, a missense DCLRE1C variant was linked to trimming of TCR beta V- and J-genes.

Turning to this clone: Its antigen is not known.

Per the germline V gene, CDR1 is SNHLY and CDR2 is FYNNEI. This CDR3 is built from 16 residues. V lost 4 bases to trimming and J lost 0 bases, with 15 bases between them. Input material: PBMCs. The chain couples TRBV2 to TRBJ1-1; perhaps TRBD1 as D (5 bases). The origin of this receptor is a woman in her 30s in good health and CMV-seronegative. CDR3 coding DNA: TGTGCCAGCAGTGGGACATGGCCGAACGTGAACACTGAAGCTTTCTTT. It translates to CASSGTWPNVNTEAFF.